This is a list of T cell receptor beta chains from one sample in a study of shared T cell receptors in the human thymus. Measured with immunoSEQ multiplex PCR; TCRdb has only the in-frame clones, and not every one. The sample lists more than 550,000 clones; 80% to 90% were seen once. Another study also made use of these data, one on human thymus T cells.

The sequenced sample consisted of thymocytes. These TCRs come from a girl in the first two years of life with a congenital heart defect. Both conserved end residues are part of each CDR3. A D gene is named only where the DNA matches it firmly. For some rows the clone size is stated as once, few or many, or as a class when expanded; others skip it.

D gene,V gene,clone size,J gene,CDR3 protein,CDR3 DNA
.,TRBV6-6,.,TRBJ2-2,CASRNGVCTGELFF,TGTGCCAGCAGAAACGGGGTTTGCACCGGGGAGCTGTTTTTT
.,TRBV7-9,.,TRBJ1-3,CASSPHRIGAPSGNTIYF,TGTGCCAGCAGCCCCCACCGGATAGGGGCGCCCTCTGGAAACACCATATATTTT
.,TRBV5-6,.,TRBJ1-2,CASSSGFSDRSNYGYTF,TGTGCCAGCAGCTCCGGATTTAGTGACAGGAGTAACTATGGCTACACCTTC
TRBD1,TRBV12-5,.,TRBJ1-1,CASGPLARDRNMNTEAFF,TGTGCTAGTGGTCCCCTAGCCCGGGACAGAAACATGAACACTGAAGCTTTCTTT
TRBD2,TRBV7-2,.,TRBJ2-3,CASSLDRGGSTDTQYF,TGTGCCAGCAGCTTAGATCGGGGGGGAAGCACAGATACGCAGTATTTT
TRBD1,TRBV5-1,.,TRBJ2-7,CASGDHTDRESSYEQYF,TGCGCCAGCGGCGACCATACAGACAGGGAGAGCTCCTACGAGCAGTACTTC
.,TRBV18,.,TRBJ1-2,CASSPRERGDSSNYGYTF,TGTGCCAGCTCACCGAGGGAAAGAGGTGATTCTTCTAACTATGGCTACACCTTC
TRBD1,TRBV2,.,TRBJ1-2,CASSVGQRHGYTF,TGTGCCAGCAGTGTGGGACAGCGTCATGGCTACACCTTC
TRBD2,TRBV25-1,.,TRBJ2-3,CASSDNTSGGLADTQYF,TGTGCCAGCAGTGACAACACTAGCGGGGGGCTAGCAGATACGCAGTATTTT
.,TRBV9,.,TRBJ2-2,CASSVRVALYTGELFF,TGTGCCAGCAGCGTGCGGGTTGCTCTTTACACCGGGGAGCTGTTTTTT
.,TRBV29-1,few,TRBJ1-2,CSVEPRSENYGYTF,TGCAGCGTTGAACCTCGCAGCGAGAACTATGGCTACACCTTC
.,TRBV7-9,once,TRBJ1-3,CASSLAGGEADTIYF,TGTGCCAGCAGCTTAGCGGGGGGAGAGGCGGACACCATATATTTT
TRBD1,TRBV18,.,TRBJ1-2,CASSPDREDGYTF,TGTGCCAGCTCACCAGACAGGGAGGATGGCTACACCTTC
TRBD1,TRBV29-1,.,TRBJ2-5,CSVGHTGTGIPQETQYF,TGCAGCGTTGGCCATACCGGGACAGGGATTCCTCAAGAGACCCAGTACTTC
TRBD1,TRBV6-6,.,TRBJ1-6,CASTWAQGGSPLHF,TGTGCCAGCACCTGGGCCCAGGGGGGTTCACCCCTCCACTTT
.,TRBV5-4,.,TRBJ2-7,CASSFRDYEQYF,TGTGCCAGCAGCTTCCGAGACTACGAGCAGTACTTC
TRBD2,TRBV19,.,TRBJ2-3,CASAGESTDTQYF,TGTGCCAGCGCGGGGGAGAGCACAGATACGCAGTATTTT
.,TRBV13,.,TRBJ2-3,CASSLGPIERFTDTQYF,TGTGCCAGCAGCTTAGGACCCATCGAGCGGTTCACAGATACGCAGTATTTT
.,TRBV7-2,.,TRBJ2-7,CASTKGDSYEQYF,TGTGCCAGCACGAAGGGGGATTCCTACGAGCAGTACTTC
TRBD1,TRBV7-3,.,TRBJ2-4,CASSAGTGKTKNIQYF,TGTGCCAGCAGCGCTGGGACAGGGAAAACCAAAAACATTCAGTACTTC
.,TRBV11-2,.,TRBJ2-7,CASSLVVTASSYEQYF,TGTGCCAGCAGCTTAGTAGTTACGGCTAGCTCCTACGAGCAGTACTTC
TRBD1,TRBV14,few,TRBJ1-2,CASSYHPGTGGYYGCTF,TGTGCCAGCAGCTACCACCCCGGGACAGGGGGTTACTATGGCTGCACCTTC
TRBD2,TRBV10-3,.,TRBJ2-7,CAIRTGTKSSYEQYF,TGTGCCATCAGGACCGGGACTAAAAGCTCCTACGAGCAGTACTTC
TRBD1,TRBV19,.,TRBJ2-1,CASSIGGQGVNEQFF,TGTGCCAGTAGTATAGGGGGACAGGGGGTCAATGAGCAGTTCTTC
.,TRBV7-9,.,TRBJ1-1,CASRSGPGTEAFF,TGTGCCAGCAGGTCAGGTCCCGGCACTGAAGCTTTCTTT
TRBD1,TRBV4-1,.,TRBJ1-4,CASSQDPQGAPTNEKLFF,TGCGCCAGCAGCCAAGATCCTCAGGGGGCGCCTACTAATGAAAAACTGTTTTTT
.,TRBV10-3,once,TRBJ2-4,CAISGRGNIQYF,TGTGCCATCAGTGGTCGGGGGAACATTCAGTACTTC
TRBD2,TRBV4-1,.,TRBJ2-1,CASSPGAGDSGRGEQFF,TGCGCCAGCAGCCCCGGGGCGGGGGACTCGGGGAGGGGTGAGCAGTTCTTC
TRBD1,TRBV29-1,.,TRBJ1-1,CSVAQEPGQGAGGGTEAFF,TGCAGCGTTGCCCAAGAACCGGGACAGGGGGCGGGGGGGGGCACTGAAGCTTTCTTT
.,TRBV28,.,TRBJ1-5,CASSSQGGLDQPQHF,TGTGCCAGCAGTTCCCAAGGGGGTCTTGATCAGCCCCAGCATTTT
TRBD1,TRBV6-1,.,TRBJ1-6,CASTEAVPRQGASYNSPLHF,TGTGCCAGCACCGAAGCCGTACCGAGACAGGGGGCATCCTATAATTCACCCCTCCACTTT
.,TRBV11-2,.,TRBJ1-5,CASSRKPGQPQHF,TGTGCCAGCAGTAGAAAGCCGGGACAGCCCCAGCATTTT
TRBD1,TRBV29-1,.,TRBJ1-1,CSVEETNQGQPEAFF,TGCAGCGTTGAAGAGACCAATCAGGGACAGCCTGAAGCTTTCTTT
.,TRBV5-6,.,TRBJ2-2,CASSSSPTGERGYTGELFF,TGTGCCAGCAGCTCCTCACCCACCGGAGAACGGGGATACACCGGGGAGCTGTTTTTT
.,TRBV19,.,TRBJ1-1,CASTQPDSLGSASAFF,TGTGCCAGTACCCAACCCGACAGTTTGGGTTCAGCATCAGCTTTCTTT
TRBD1,TRBV6-1,.,TRBJ1-5,CASSDLVLGTVGNQPQHF,TGTGCCAGCAGTGATTTAGTTCTCGGGACAGTCGGCAATCAGCCCCAGCATTTT
TRBD1,TRBV2,.,TRBJ1-2,CASRPGQAIYYGYTF,TGTGCCAGCAGACCGGGACAGGCGATATACTATGGCTACACCTTC
.,TRBV28,.,TRBJ1-2,CASSLGRGYTF,TGTGCCAGCAGCCTGGGGCGGGGCTACACCTTC
.,TRBV1,.,TRBJ2-1,CTSSRYTGQVFNEQFF,TGCACCAGCAGCCGATATACGGGACAGGTTTTCAATGAGCAGTTCTTC
TRBD2,TRBV11-2,.,TRBJ2-2,CASSLLAGTRNTGELFF,TGTGCCAGCAGCCTACTAGCGGGGACTCGGAACACCGGGGAGCTGTTTTTT
.,TRBV12-5,.,TRBJ2-7,CASGWNGWDEQYF,TGTGCTAGTGGTTGGAACGGGTGGGACGAGCAGTACTTC
.,TRBV14,.,TRBJ2-7,CASSQHESGASLPPTSLQYF,TGTGCCAGCAGCCAACATGAATCGGGCGCTAGCTTACCTCCTACGAGTCTCCAGTACTTC
.,TRBV7-3,few,TRBJ1-6,CASRQTETSPLHF,TGTGCCAGCAGACAAACAGAGACGTCACCCCTCCACTTT
TRBD2,TRBV6-1,.,TRBJ2-7,CASSEDLAGPYEQYF,TGTGCCAGCAGTGAAGACCTAGCGGGACCCTACGAGCAGTACTTC
.,TRBV10-1,.,TRBJ2-1,CASSNGTQKSSSYNEQFF,TGCGCCAGCAGTAACGGGACTCAAAAATCGAGCTCCTACAATGAGCAGTTCTTC